This is a list of T cell receptor beta chains from one sample in a study of cytomegalovirus exposure and HLA in healthy donors. Sequencing was performed with immunoSEQ multiplex PCR; in TCRdb, only in-frame clones are kept and a portion is missing. The table records 100,000 to 120,000 clones, around 80% of them present only once. Sequencing was performed on PBMCs. The source of these receptors is a man aged 25 to 40 in good health and CMV-seropositive. CDR3s include the opening cysteine and the closing phenylalanine or tryptophan. Each record gives: clone size, CDR3 length, D gene, V gene, J gene, CDR3 DNA, CDR3 protein. The D gene is left open where the match is weak. Size values are once, few and many counts, or a class for expanded clones, and some rows have none.

NA	14	NA	TRBV28	TRBJ2-4	TGTGCCAGCAGTCCTCCGTTCGGGAGTGACATTCAGTACTTC	CASSPPFGSDIQYF
NA	14	TRBD1	TRBV5-6	TRBJ1-6	TGTGCCAGCAGCTTCGGACAGGCGAATTCACCCCTCCACTTT	CASSFGQANSPLHF
NA	14	TRBD1	TRBV19	TRBJ1-5	TGTGCCAGTACTAAAGACAGGGTTCACCGGCCCCAGCATTTT	CASTKDRVHRPQHF
NA	15	TRBD2	TRBV7-8	TRBJ2-1	TGTGCCAGCGCATCCAGCGGGGGGGCGGACAATGAGCAGTTCTTC	CASASSGGADNEQFF
NA	17	TRBD1	TRBV30	TRBJ1-2	TGTGCCTGGAGTCCCCCGGGACAGGGGTTCTTATACTATGGCTACACCTTC	CAWSPPGQGFLYYGYTF
NA	18	TRBD1	TRBV7-8	TRBJ1-2	TGTGCCAGCAGCTTAGCGACAGGGTTGCTTGCGCTTAACTATGGCTACACCTTC	CASSLATGLLALNYGYTF
NA	14	TRBD1	TRBV5-1	TRBJ2-7	TGCGCCAGCTCTTCGAGGACAGGGGGAGACGAGCAGTACTTC	CASSSRTGGDEQYF
NA	15	NA	TRBV6-5	TRBJ2-3	TGTGCCAGCACCCAGGGCATTTCTAGCACAGATACGCAGTATTTT	CASTQGISSTDTQYF
few	15	NA	TRBV6-4	TRBJ2-3	TGTGCCAGCAGTGACTCGGTCGGGGGTACAGATACGCAGTATTTT	CASSDSVGGTDTQYF
NA	14	NA	TRBV7-2	TRBJ1-1	TGTGCCAGCAGCTTAGTCCTCGGGAACACTGAAGCTTTCTTT	CASSLVLGNTEAFF
NA	11	NA	TRBV7-2	TRBJ2-1	TGTGCCAGCAGCCCATTCCAGTTACAGTTCTTC	CASSPFQLQFF
few	14	NA	TRBV18	TRBJ2-7	TGTGCCAGCTCACCCGCAGACATCTCCTACGAGCAGTACTTC	CASSPADISYEQYF
NA	17	TRBD1	TRBV19	TRBJ2-7	TGTGCCAGTAGTCCCGGGACAGGGGACGGTCCCTCCTACGAGCAGTACTTC	CASSPGTGDGPSYEQYF
NA	13	TRBD2	TRBV18	TRBJ2-7	TGTGCCAGCTCACCACGGGAGGGGACGGAGCAGTACTTC	CASSPREGTEQYF
once	15	NA	TRBV5-1	TRBJ1-2	TGCGCCAGCAGCATGGGTGTAGCCGGAGACTATGGCTACACCTTC	CASSMGVAGDYGYTF
NA	14	NA	TRBV2	TRBJ1-1	TGTGCCAGCAGTGATTCGGGTCTTCTCTCTGAAGCTTTCTTT	CASSDSGLLSEAFF
NA	13	NA	TRBV19	TRBJ1-2	TGTGCCAGTAGTATAGATCCAGTGCCGGGCTACACCTTC	CASSIDPVPGYTF